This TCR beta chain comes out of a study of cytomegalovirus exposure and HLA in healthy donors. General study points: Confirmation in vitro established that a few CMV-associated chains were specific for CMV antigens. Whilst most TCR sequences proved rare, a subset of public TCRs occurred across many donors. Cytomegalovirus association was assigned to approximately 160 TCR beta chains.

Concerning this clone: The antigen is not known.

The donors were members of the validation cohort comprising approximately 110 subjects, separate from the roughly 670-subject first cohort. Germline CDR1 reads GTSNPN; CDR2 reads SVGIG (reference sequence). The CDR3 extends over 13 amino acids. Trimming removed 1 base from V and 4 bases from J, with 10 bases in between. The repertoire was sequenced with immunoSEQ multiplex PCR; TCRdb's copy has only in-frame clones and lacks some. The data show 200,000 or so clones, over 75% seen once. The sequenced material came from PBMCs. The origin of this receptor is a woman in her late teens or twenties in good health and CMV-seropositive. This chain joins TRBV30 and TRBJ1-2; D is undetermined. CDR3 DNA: TGTGCCTGGAGTGGGCCGGGGTTCTATGGCTACACCTTC. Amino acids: CAWSGPGFYGYTF.